The 6 T cell receptor beta chains below were found in one sample sequenced in a study of shared clonotypes between healthy human individuals. TCRdb's table, derived via immunoSEQ multiplex PCR, lists solely in-frame clones and lacks some. The sample yields nearly 1,000,000 clones, around three quarters seen once. Source material: memory CD4+ T cells sorted from blood. Sample subset: CD45RA-negative fraction. These receptors all come from a man younger than 35 in good health.

The V gene is TRBV7-2, the J gene TRBJ2-3; 9 bases are shared with TRBD2. J was trimmed by 3 bases and V by 4 bases; bases with no gene match: 8. The CDR3 consists of 16 residues. Germline lookup yields CDR1 SGHTA and CDR2 FQGNSA. The CDR3 DNA reads as TGTGCCAGCAGCTCTCAATCGGGACTAGCAACAGATACGCAGTATTTT. Translation gives CASSSQSGLATDTQYF.

This clone was detected only once. V gene TRBV9 combines with J gene TRBJ2-2; D is unclear. Germline V lookup: CDR1 SGDLS, CDR2 YYNGEE. The CDR3 is 16 amino acids. V shed 3 bases and J shed 2 bases, with 14 bases lying between them. CDR3 residues: CASSAQWAANTGELFF. Here the CDR3 DNA reads TGTGCCAGCAGCGCGCAGTGGGCGGCTAACACCGGGGAGCTGTTTTTT. Drawing the rest from reference TRBV9 and TRBJ2-2, the complete variable domain is DSGVTQTPKHLITATGQRVTLRCSPRSGDLSVYWYQQSLDQGLQFLIQYYNGEERAKGNILERFSAQQFPDLHSELNLSSLELGDSALYFCASSAQWAANTGELFFGEGSRLTVL.

The chain uses TRBV29-1 and TRBJ1-1, with D hard to call. V lost 3 bases and J 0 bases, leaving 14 bases between the germline ends. Germline V lookup: CDR1 SQVTM, CDR2 ANQGSEA. The CDR3 is 15 amino acids. Here the CDR3 reads CSVEPRMSLNTEAFF. CDR3 nucleotides: TGCAGCGTTGAGCCCCGGATGAGTTTGAACACTGAAGCTTTCTTT.

This sequence joins TRBV4-3 and TRBJ2-7; 7 bases are shared with TRBD2. CDR3 length: 15 residues. Germline assignment: CDR1 LGHNA and CDR2 YSLEER. The J segment lost 3 bases and the V segment lost 1 base, leaving 6 bases of the junction unmatched. In DNA form, the CDR3 reads TGCGCCAGCAGCCAAGGTTGGGCTAGCGGCTACGAGCAGTACTTC. It codes for CASSQGWASGYEQYF.

This sequence joins TRBV4-1 and TRBJ2-5; 9 nucleotides align to TRBD2. The V gene's germline CDR1 is MGHRA and CDR2 YSYEKL. The CDR3 is made up of 15 amino acids. The V gene end was trimmed by 5 bases and the J gene end by 4 bases; junction bases not matched to a gene: 8. Here the CDR3 reads CASSGAGGTGETQYF. The CDR3 bases are TGCGCCAGCAGCGGAGCGGGAGGAACGGGAGAGACCCAGTACTTC.

The chain links TRBV29-1 to TRBJ2-7; 11 nucleotides line up with TRBD1. The junction had 0 bases not matched to a gene; V was cut back by 1 base and J by 1 base. Germline CDR1 is SQVTM and CDR2 is ANQGSEA. The CDR3 totals 14 residues. The CDR3 region is CSVEGDRGSYEQYF. In DNA form, the CDR3 reads TGCAGCGTTGAAGGGGACAGGGGGTCCTACGAGCAGTACTTC.